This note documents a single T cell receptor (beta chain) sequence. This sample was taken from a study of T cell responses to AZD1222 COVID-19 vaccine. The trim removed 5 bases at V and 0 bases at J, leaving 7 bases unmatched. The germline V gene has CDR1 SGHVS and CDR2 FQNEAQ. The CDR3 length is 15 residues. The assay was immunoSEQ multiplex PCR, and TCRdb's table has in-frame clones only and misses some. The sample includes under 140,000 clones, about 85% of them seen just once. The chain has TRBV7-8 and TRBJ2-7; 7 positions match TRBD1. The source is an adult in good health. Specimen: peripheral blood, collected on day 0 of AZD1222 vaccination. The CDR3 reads CASSPRQGSSYEQYF. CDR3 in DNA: TGTGCCAGCAGCCCAAGACAGGGCAGCTCCTACGAGCAGTACTTC.